One sample yielded the 23 T cell receptor beta chains listed below, sequenced in a study of vaccination effects on CD4 cells after COVID-19. The repertoire was sequenced with immunoSEQ multiplex PCR; TCRdb's copy has only in-frame clones and lacks some. The sample carries some 23,000 clones, nearly 75% recorded once. Following a roughly eleven-day culture, CD4+ T cells were purified. Their specific antigens are unknown. This material consisted of CD4+ T cells from PBMCs cultured without peptide, taken before COVID-19 vaccination. These receptors were collected from a human donor who received a COVID-19 vaccine.

The chain recombines TRBV19 with TRBJ1-5; 7 bases agree with TRBD1. From germline, CDR1 is LNHDA and CDR2 SQIVND (reference sequence). V was clipped by 3 bases and J by 7 bases; unmatched bases: 9. The CDR3 loop spans 15 amino acids. CDR3 amino acids: CASSIGQALGQPQHF. Written as DNA, the CDR3 is TGTGCCAGTAGTATTGGACAGGCCCTTGGCCAGCCCCAGCATTTT.

V usage is TRBV15 and J usage is TRBJ2-5, with D possibly being TRBD1 (5 bases). The germline V and J ends were trimmed by 1 base and 1 base, with 13 bases remaining between them. The CDR3 sequence is 16 residues long. Looked up from germline, CDR1 is LNHNV and CDR2 is YYDKDF (reference sequence). The DNA for the CDR3 is TGTGCCACCAGCAGAGGCGCCAGGGTCGGCCAAGAGACCCAGTACTTC. Protein product: CATSRGARVGQETQYF. Drawing the rest from reference TRBV15 and TRBJ2-5, the complete variable domain is DAMVIQNPRYQVTQFGKPVTLSCSQTLNHNVMYWYQQKSSQAPKLLFHYYDKDFNNEADTPDNFQSRRPNTSFCFLDIRSPGLGDTAMYLCATSRGARVGQETQYFGPGTRLLVL.

Note on this clone: A read error may account for a junction end that differs from germline. The gene calls are TRBV28 and TRBJ2-4; 8 bases are shared with TRBD2. The CDR3 consists of 12 residues. Germline V gives CDR1 MDHEN, CDR2 SYDVKM. The CDR3 coding sequence is TGTGCCAGCAGTTTTAGCGGGATGGGGCACCAATTC. It yields the protein CASSFSGMGHQF.

The V gene is TRBV7-9, the J gene TRBJ2-5, with no clear D. The CDR3 totals 11 residues. V lost 4 bases and J 4 bases, leaving 4 bases between the germline ends. Germline V CDR1 and CDR2: SEHNR, FQNEAQ (reference sequence). CDR3 DNA sequence: TGTGCCAGCAGCTCCTTAGAGACCCAGTACTTC. Translation: CASSSLETQYF. The full variable domain, in which reference TRBV7-9 and TRBJ2-5 provide the parts outside the CDR3, is DTGVSQNPRHKITKRGQNVTFRCDPISEHNRLYWYRQTLGQGPEFLTYFQNEAQLEKSRLLSDRFSAERPKGSFSTLEIQRTEQGDSAMYLCASSSLETQYFGPGTRLLVL.

The J gene is TRBJ1-1, the V gene TRBV3-1 (or the pseudogene TRBV3-2); TRBD1 is a possible D gene (5 bases). Germline V gene data show CDR1 as LGHDT and CDR2 as YNNKEL (reference sequence). With 4 bases removed from V and 0 bases from J, the gap between germline ends came to 15 bases. This CDR3 comprises 16 residues. CDR3 loop: CASSLAGSRVNTEAFF. The DNA for the CDR3 is TGTGCCAGCAGCCTTGCAGGGTCTCGGGTGAACACTGAAGCTTTCTTT.

This rearrangement joins TRBV25-1 to TRBJ2-1; 10 nucleotides line up with TRBD2. Trimming cost V 4 bases and J 4 bases; bases outside gene matches: 1. The CDR3 sequence is 14 residues long. CDR1 is MGHDK, CDR2 SYGVNS, per germline. The CDR3 loop is CASSVSGRYNEQFF. In DNA, the CDR3 is TGTGCCAGCAGTGTTAGCGGGAGGTACAATGAGCAGTTCTTC.

This chain joins TRBV6-5 and TRBJ2-3; D is undetermined. Trimming left V 10 bases short and J 2 bases short, with 10 bases between. The CDR3 is made up of 12 amino acids. Germline V gene sequence: CDR1 MNHEY, CDR2 SVGAGI. The CDR3 region has the DNA TGTGCCATCCGACTGATCACAGATACGCAGTATTTT. Translation gives CAIRLITDTQYF.

The V and J genes are TRBV6-2 or TRBV6-3 and TRBJ1-6; 9 nucleotides align to TRBD1. Losses at the gene ends were 4 bases for V and 9 bases for J; bases not matched to a gene: 7. CDR1 MNHEY and CDR2 SVGEGT come from the germline V gene. This CDR3 is 15 amino acids long. In DNA form, the CDR3 reads TGTGCCAGCAGTTCCGGGACAGGGTATGGTTCACCCCTCCACTTT. This gives the protein CASSSGTGYGSPLHF.

This chain connects TRBV2 to TRBJ1-2; the D gene is possibly TRBD1 (5 bases). CDR3 size: 14 residues. Germline V gene sequence: CDR1 SNHLY, CDR2 FYNNEI. Trimming stripped 6 bases from V and 6 bases from J, with 17 bases between. The CDR3 region is CASSRDGGGHGYTF. For the CDR3, the DNA is TGTGCCAGCAGCAGGGACGGAGGAGGGCATGGCTACACCTTC.

V gene TRBV18 combines with J gene TRBJ2-3; unclear D gene. Germline loops: CDR1 KGHSH, CDR2 LQKENI. This CDR3 has 12 amino acids. V lost 2 bases and J 4 bases, leaving 4 bases between the germline ends. As DNA, the CDR3 is TGTGCCAGCTCACCATGGCCAGATACGCAGTATTTT. Amino acid sequence: CASSPWPDTQYF.

J is TRBJ2-3 and V is TRBV20-1, with D tentatively TRBD1 or TRBD2 (6 bases each). The CDR3 has 15 amino acids. Germline CDR1 and CDR2: DFQATT and SNEGSKA (reference sequence). V was cut by 3 bases and J by 2 bases, with 15 bases left in between. CDR3 DNA sequence: TGCAGTGCTAGTGAGGGGGGATGGGACACAGATACGCAGTATTTT. Translated, it gives CSASEGGWDTDTQYF.

This chain joins TRBV5-4 and TRBJ2-3; 12 nucleotides agree with TRBD2. The V and J ends lost 3 bases and 2 bases, in that order; junction bases with no gene match: 4. This CDR3 has 16 residues. Germline assignment: CDR1 SGHNT and CDR2 YYREEE (reference sequence). This CDR3 is CASSSRTSGTTDTQYF. CDR3 bases: TGTGCCAGCAGCTCACGGACTAGCGGGACCACAGATACGCAGTATTTT.

J is TRBJ1-4 and V is TRBV19; possibly TRBD1 for D (5 bases). The CDR3 extends over 13 amino acids. Germline CDR1 reads LNHDA; CDR2 reads SQIVND (reference sequence). The V end lost 5 bases, the J end lost 4 bases, and 8 bases lay between the germline ends. CDR3 coding DNA: TGTGCCAGTAGTCGGGGGGATAATGAAAAACTGTTTTTT. Translated, it gives CASSRGDNEKLFF.

The sample holds one count of this clone. The chain uses TRBV3-1 (or the pseudogene TRBV3-2) and TRBJ2-3; D is unclear. V was cut by 2 bases and J by 4 bases, with 10 bases left in between. Per germline, CDR1 LGHDT and CDR2 YNNKEL (reference sequence). The CDR3 has 14 amino acids. Written as DNA, the CDR3 is TGTGCCAGCAGCCAAACTACCTTCGCAGATACGCAGTATTTT. Translating it yields CASSQTTFADTQYF.

V usage is TRBV30 and J usage is TRBJ1-5; no definite D call. This CDR3 is built from 13 residues. The V and J ends lost 2 bases and 5 bases respectively, with 10 bases between them. Per the germline V gene, CDR1 is GTSNPN and CDR2 is SVGIG (reference sequence). The CDR3 DNA sequence: TGTGCCTGGAGTACCGGGATCGATCAGCCCCAGCATTTT. Translating it yields CAWSTGIDQPQHF. The complete variable domain, with remaining parts taken from reference TRBV30 and TRBJ1-5, reads SQTIHQWPATLVQPVGSPLSLECTVEGTSNPNLYWYRQAAGRGLQLLFYSVGIGQISSEVPQNLSASRPQDRQFILSSKKLLLSDSGFYLCAWSTGIDQPQHFGDGTRLSIL.

The CDR3 reads CASSGGGPGYNEQFF. In DNA form, the CDR3 reads TGTGCCAGCTCTGGGGGAGGGCCAGGGTACAATGAGCAGTTCTTC. This chain joins TRBV3-1 (or the pseudogene TRBV3-2) and TRBJ2-1, with 7 nucleotides matching TRBD2. This CDR3 region has 15 residues. The germline V gene has CDR1 LGHDT and CDR2 YNNKEL (reference sequence). Trimming at V came to 8 bases and at J to 4 bases, leaving 11 bases not matched to a gene.

The V gene is TRBV5-6, the J gene TRBJ2-5; possibly TRBD1 for D (6 bases). CDR3 size: 12 residues. Trimming stripped 3 bases from V and 4 bases from J, with 7 bases between. Germline V gene sequence: CDR1 SGHDT, CDR2 YYEEEE. This CDR3 is CASSSGAETQYF. The CDR3 DNA is TGTGCCAGCAGCTCAGGGGCAGAGACCCAGTACTTC.

The genes are TRBV6-5 and TRBJ1-3, with no clear D. Germline V gene lookup returns CDR1 MNHEY and CDR2 SVGAGI. CDR3 length: 15 amino acids. V was clipped by 4 bases and J by 2 bases, with 12 bases between them. CDR3 region: CASSFDRAAGNTIYF. The CDR3 region has the DNA TGTGCCAGCAGTTTCGATCGGGCCGCTGGAAACACCATATATTTT.

The sample holds one count of this clone. The V gene is TRBV24-1, the J gene TRBJ1-1; a possible D gene is TRBD1 (6 bases). Deletions cut 7 bases from V and 7 bases from J, with 18 bases between. Germline V gene lookup returns CDR1 KGHDR and CDR2 SFDVKD. The CDR3 is 14 amino acids. The CDR3 region is CATRQGSGSGEAFF. The CDR3, as DNA: TGTGCCACCAGGCAGGGGAGTGGTAGCGGTGAAGCTTTCTTT.

The chain uses TRBV6-1 and TRBJ2-2, with D perhaps matching TRBD2 (5 bases). The V and J ends lost 3 bases and 1 base respectively, with 9 bases between them. CDR1 and CDR2 from the germline V gene are MNHNS and SASEGT. CDR3 length: 15 residues. DNA of the CDR3: TGTGCCAGCAGTGAGCCAGGACTGAACACCGGGGAGCTGTTTTTT. Protein: CASSEPGLNTGELFF.

The gene calls are TRBV14 and TRBJ2-4, with D uncertain. The CDR3 is 14 amino acids. Germline V CDR1 and CDR2: SGHDN, FVKESK. The V gene lost 1 base and the J gene lost 8 bases, with 12 bases spanning the gap. CDR3 loop: CASSQGRVPDIQYF. The CDR3 region has the DNA TGTGCCAGCAGCCAAGGAAGAGTACCGGACATTCAGTACTTC.

The V gene is TRBV2, the J gene TRBJ2-2, with 11 positions matching TRBD2. CDR3 size: 15 residues. V shed 6 bases, J shed 1 base, and the junction held 1 base outside the gene matches. The germline V gene has CDR1 SNHLY and CDR2 FYNNEI. CDR3 sequence (DNA): TGTGCCAGCAGGGGGACTAGCGGGAACACCGGGGAGCTGTTTTTT. This sequence encodes CASRGTSGNTGELFF.

The chain is built from TRBV12-3 or TRBV12-4 and TRBJ2-5; D is possibly TRBD1 (6 bases). The V end was cut by 5 bases, the J end by 9 bases, with 10 bases between. This CDR3 comprises 11 residues. CDR3 region: CASSPGESQYF. In nucleotides, the CDR3 is TGTGCCAGCAGTCCAGGGGAGTCCCAGTACTTC.